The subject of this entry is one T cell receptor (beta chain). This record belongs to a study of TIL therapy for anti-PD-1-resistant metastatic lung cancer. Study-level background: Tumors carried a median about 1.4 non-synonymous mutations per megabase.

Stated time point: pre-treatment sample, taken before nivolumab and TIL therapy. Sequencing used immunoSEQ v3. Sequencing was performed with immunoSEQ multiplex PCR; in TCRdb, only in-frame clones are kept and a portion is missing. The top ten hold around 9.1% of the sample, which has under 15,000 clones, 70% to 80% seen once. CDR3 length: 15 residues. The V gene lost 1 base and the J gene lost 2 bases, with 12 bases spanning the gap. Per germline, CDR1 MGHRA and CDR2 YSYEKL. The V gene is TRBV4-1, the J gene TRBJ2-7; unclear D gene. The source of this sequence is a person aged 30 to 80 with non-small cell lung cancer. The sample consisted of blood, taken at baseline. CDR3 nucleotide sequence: TGCGCCAGCAGCCAAGGCCTCCGAAATACCTACGAGCAGTACTTC. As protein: CASSQGLRNTYEQYF.